Presented here are 29 T cell receptor beta chains from one specimen sequenced in a study of cytomegalovirus exposure and HLA in healthy donors. The PCR contained 60 Vbeta and 13 Jbeta primers. Some clones are missing from TCRdb's copy, which holds only in-frame ones; the method was immunoSEQ multiplex PCR. The sample holds 200,000 or so clones, 80% to 85% seen once. Sequencing was performed on PBMCs. The receptors come from a woman between 40 and 50 years old in good health and CMV-seronegative.

The V call is TRBV2, the J call TRBJ1-6; TRBD1 agrees at 8 bases. Trimming at V came to 8 bases and at J to 7 bases, leaving 4 bases not matched to a gene. CDR1 and CDR2 from the germline V gene are SNHLY and FYNNEI. The CDR3 is 13 residues long. The chain's CDR3 is CASAGQGNSPLHF. As DNA, the CDR3 is TGTGCCAGCGCCGGACAGGGAAATTCACCCCTCCACTTT. Full variable domain (missing parts from reference TRBV2 and TRBJ1-6): EPEVTQTPSHQVTQMGQEVILRCVPISNHLYFYWYRQILGQKVEFLVSFYNNEISEKSEIFDDQFSVERPDGSNFTLKIRSTKLEDSAMYFCASAGQGNSPLHFGNGTRLTVT.

V usage is TRBV7-3 and J usage is TRBJ2-1; TRBD2 aligns across 8 bases. The CDR3 totals 14 residues. J was trimmed by 5 bases and V by 3 bases; bases with no gene match: 3. CDR1 SGHTA and CDR2 FQGTGA come from the germline V gene. The CDR3 DNA sequence: TGTGCCAGCAGCTTCCTAGCGGGCGACAATGAGCAGTTCTTC. Residues: CASSFLAGDNEQFF.

The chain combines TRBV19 with TRBJ2-2; 10 nucleotides agree with TRBD1. J lost 12 bases, V lost 5 bases, and 9 bases had no gene match. This CDR3 is 14 amino acids long. Germline V gene sequence: CDR1 LNHDA, CDR2 SQIVND (reference sequence). The CDR3 here is CASSGDRGQWQLFF. The DNA for the CDR3 is TGTGCCAGTAGTGGAGACAGGGGGCAATGGCAGCTGTTTTTT.

This chain links TRBV5-6 with TRBJ2-7; unclear D gene. Trimming took off 3 bases at V and 1 base at J, with 14 bases between the two ends. The CDR3 sequence is 15 residues long. CDR1 is SGHDT, CDR2 YYEEEE, per germline. The CDR3 spells CASSSLGRESYEQYF. CDR3 DNA sequence: TGTGCCAGCAGCTCCCTTGGCCGTGAATCCTACGAGCAGTACTTC.

The V and J genes are TRBV29-1 and TRBJ1-1; tentatively, D is TRBD1 (5 bases). Per germline, CDR1 SQVTM and CDR2 ANQGSEA. The CDR3 loop spans 12 amino acids. The ends were cut back, 4 bases at V and 2 bases at J, with 8 bases in the middle. The CDR3 sequence: CSVGRTNTEAFF. The CDR3 region has the DNA TGCAGCGTTGGCAGGACAAACACTGAAGCTTTCTTT.

The rearrangement uses TRBV9 and TRBJ1-1, with 8 bases matching TRBD1. The CDR3 is 16 residues long. The V and J ends lost 0 bases and 0 bases, in that order; junction bases with no gene match: 4. CDR1 is SGDLS and CDR2 is YYNGEE in the germline V gene. The CDR3 sequence is CASSVGDRYLNTEAFF. The CDR3 bases are TGTGCCAGCAGCGTAGGGGACAGGTACTTGAACACTGAAGCTTTCTTT.

The J gene is TRBJ2-7, the V gene TRBV5-1; D is possibly TRBD2 (6 bases). The V end was cut by 4 bases, the J end by 0 bases, with 11 bases between. This CDR3 has 14 amino acids. Germline lookup yields CDR1 SGHRS and CDR2 YFSETQ. The CDR3 region is CASSLGGLSYEQYF. DNA of the CDR3: TGCGCCAGCAGCCTCGGAGGGCTCTCCTACGAGCAGTACTTC.

About this clone: One junction end disagrees with the germline gene, perhaps due to a read error. The CDR3 bases are TGTTCCAGCAGCATATTCACTGGTTGGACAGCTTGGACCGGGGAGCTGTTTTTT. The encoded protein is CSSSIFTGWTAWTGELFF. The chain uses TRBV7-9 and TRBJ2-2; TRBD1 might be the D (6 bases). The germline CDR1 and CDR2 sequences are SEHNR and FQNEAQ (reference sequence). This CDR3 region has 18 residues.

The chain couples TRBV27 to TRBJ2-5, with D perhaps TRBD2 (6 bases). Germline CDR1 is MNHEY and CDR2 is SMNVEV (reference sequence). The germline V and J ends were trimmed by 5 bases and 9 bases, with 28 bases remaining between them. The CDR3 has 17 residues. CDR3 in amino acids: CASSPQSGLSGLRAQYF. The DNA of the CDR3 is TGTGCCAGCAGTCCCCAGAGCGGCCTGAGCGGGCTAAGAGCCCAGTACTTC.

The rearrangement links TRBV28 to TRBJ1-2; TRBD1 might be the D (5 bases). Germline-derived CDR1 and CDR2 are MDHEN and SYDVKM. V was shortened by 4 bases and J by 7 bases, with 10 bases between the two germline ends. The CDR3 consists of 12 residues. The CDR3 nucleotides read TGTGCCAGCAGTTCCCAGGGAGGTGGCTACACCTTC. It specifies CASSSQGGGYTF.

The chain links TRBV18 to TRBJ1-1; 7 bases fit TRBD1. Germline loops: CDR1 KGHSH, CDR2 LQKENI. The J segment lost 7 bases and the V segment lost 3 bases, leaving 5 bases of the junction unmatched. The CDR3 contains 13 residues. The CDR3 bases are TGTGCCAGCTCACCTGGGCAGGGGGGTGAAGCTTTCTTT. Translation gives CASSPGQGGEAFF.

The chain links TRBV18 to TRBJ1-4; D is uncertain. The CDR3 runs to 18 residues. V was trimmed by 1 base and J by 3 bases, leaving 18 bases between them. Germline loops: CDR1 KGHSH, CDR2 LQKENI. The CDR3 protein is CASSPQVLVGAANEKLFF. The CDR3 bases are TGTGCCAGCTCACCACAGGTTTTAGTCGGTGCGGCTAATGAAAAACTGTTTTTT.

The rearrangement uses TRBV10-3 and TRBJ1-1; TRBD1 matches 11 bases. With 2 bases clipped from V and 1 base from J, the junction kept 3 bases outside the gene matches. The CDR3 runs 16 residues. Germline CDR1 and CDR2: ENHRY and SYGVKD. CDR3 bases: TGTGCCATCAGTGAGAAGGGACAGGGGGAGAACACTGAAGCTTTCTTT. It is translated as CAISEKGQGENTEAFF.

Here the CDR3 reads CASRERQGNTEAFF. DNA of the CDR3: TGTGCCAGCAGGGAAAGACAGGGAAACACTGAAGCTTTCTTT. The rearrangement links TRBV6-1 to TRBJ1-1, with 7 nucleotides matching TRBD1. J was trimmed by 2 bases and V by 6 bases; bases with no gene match: 6. Germline CDR1 is MNHNS and CDR2 is SASEGT. The CDR3 contains 14 residues.

The J gene is TRBJ2-7, the V gene TRBV2; the match to TRBD2 covers 9 bases. Germline V gives CDR1 SNHLY, CDR2 FYNNEI. The CDR3 length is 15 residues. V lost 5 bases, J lost 6 bases, and 11 bases stayed unmatched. The CDR3 loop reads CASSTQGLARGEQYF. The CDR3 DNA reads as TGTGCCAGCAGTACCCAGGGACTAGCACGGGGCGAGCAGTACTTC.

The chain has TRBV7-3 and TRBJ2-7; 8 positions match TRBD2. The CDR3 runs 17 residues. Losses at the gene ends were 5 bases for V and 6 bases for J; bases not matched to a gene: 18. Germline assignment: CDR1 SGHTA and CDR2 FQGTGA. The CDR3 DNA follows: TGTGCCAGCAGCCCCTCCGGTGCGTTAGCGGGACGGTTCGAGCAGTACTTC. Translation: CASSPSGALAGRFEQYF.

The V and J genes are TRBV5-1 and TRBJ1-2; 7 positions agree with TRBD1. With 4 bases clipped from V and 0 bases from J, the junction kept 6 bases outside the gene matches. The V gene's germline CDR1 is SGHRS and CDR2 YFSETQ. CDR3 length: 15 residues. The CDR3 spells CASSARDSTNYGYTF. The CDR3 nucleotides read TGCGCCAGCAGCGCCCGGGACAGCACTAACTATGGCTACACCTTC.

The CDR3 here is CASSEGARGYEQYF. CDR3 coding DNA: TGTGCCAGCAGTGAGGGTGCGCGGGGTTACGAGCAGTACTTC. V and J are TRBV2 and TRBJ2-5, with a weak D call TRBD2 (6 bases). The DNA matches TRBJ2-7 better at its end, which makes the J call doubtful. CDR1 SNHLY and CDR2 FYNNEI come from the germline V gene. The CDR3 loop spans 14 amino acids.

As for this clone: In the same sample, other DNA sequences code for this CDR3. The rearrangement joins TRBV5-4 to TRBJ2-7, with a weak D call TRBD2 (6 bases). The CDR3 is 13 residues long. CDR1 and CDR2 (germline): SGHNT, YYREEE (reference sequence). Trimming removed 1 base from V and 1 base from J, with 6 bases in between. CDR3 sequence (DNA): TGTGCCAGCAGCTTGCGGGGGTCCTACGAGCAGTACTTC. This translates into CASSLRGSYEQYF.

In the case of this clone: Other DNA sequences in this sample translate to the same CDR3. The chain carries TRBV27 and TRBJ2-3, with 13 nucleotides matching TRBD2. CDR3 size: 14 residues. Unmatched junction bases numbered 5, after V lost 3 bases and J lost 11 bases. CDR1 is MNHEY and CDR2 is SMNVEV in the germline V gene (reference sequence). CDR3 sequence: CASSLGLAGTKQYF. CDR3 nucleotides: TGTGCCAGCAGTTTGGGACTAGCGGGAACAAAGCAGTATTTT.

V is TRBV7-9 and J is TRBJ2-1; the match to TRBD2 covers 10 bases. Germline values: CDR1 SEHNR, CDR2 FQNEAQ (reference sequence). Losses at the gene ends were 5 bases for V and 8 bases for J; bases not matched to a gene: 6. The CDR3 runs to 14 residues. CDR3 region: CASSTGLADDEQFF. In nucleotides, the CDR3 is TGTGCCAGCAGCACCGGACTAGCGGACGATGAGCAGTTCTTC.

The chain links TRBV29-1 to TRBJ2-7; D is possibly TRBD1 (6 bases). With 4 bases removed from V and 9 bases from J, the gap between germline ends came to 28 bases. This CDR3 is built from 16 residues. CDR1 and CDR2 from the germline V gene are SQVTM and ANQGSEA. The CDR3 bases are TGCAGCGTTGTGGAAACCGGGACACGACGAGGCGAAGGGCAGTACTTC. Translated, it gives CSVVETGTRRGEGQYF.

The rearrangement uses TRBV20-1 and TRBJ2-6; D gene unclear. This CDR3 region has 11 residues. The germline CDR1 and CDR2 sequences are DFQATT and SNEGSKA (reference sequence). CDR3 loop: CSSLGANVLTF. For the CDR3, the DNA is TGCAGCTCCCTCGGGGCCAACGTCCTGACTTTC.

CDR3 loop: CASRPQGASYEQYF. In DNA, the CDR3 is TGTGCCAGCAGACCACAGGGGGCATCCTACGAGCAGTACTTC. The chain joins TRBV5-4 to TRBJ2-7; 9 nucleotides line up with TRBD1. V was clipped by 5 bases and J by 1 base; unmatched bases: 4. This CDR3 has 14 amino acids. From germline, CDR1 is SGHNT and CDR2 YYREEE (reference sequence).

The chain joins TRBV12-5 to TRBJ2-1, with 11 bases aligning to TRBD2. Germline V gene lookup returns CDR1 LGHNT and CDR2 FRNRAP. The CDR3 totals 17 residues. V dropped 0 bases and J dropped 8; count of bases not matched to a gene: 9. The CDR3 DNA sequence: TGTGCTAGTGGTTTGGTACTAGGGAGACTAGCGGGACATGAGCAGTTCTTC. It specifies CASGLVLGRLAGHEQFF.

V is TRBV2 and J is TRBJ2-5; tentatively, D is TRBD2 (5 bases). Looked up from germline, CDR1 is SNHLY and CDR2 is FYNNEI. The CDR3 spans 13 residues. V lost 11 bases and J 5 bases, leaving 18 bases between the germline ends. Here the CDR3 reads CAARGGGLETQYF. Written as DNA, the CDR3 is TGTGCCGCGCGAGGTGGAGGTTTGGAGACCCAGTACTTC.

Concerning this clone: The sample holds other DNA sequences that translate to the same CDR3. The CDR3 loop is CASSRRTGANTGELFF. The CDR3 DNA reads TGTGCCAGCAGTAGGAGGACAGGCGCGAACACCGGGGAGCTGTTTTTT. The genes are TRBV27 and TRBJ2-2; 7 nucleotides match TRBD1. The germline V gene has CDR1 MNHEY and CDR2 SMNVEV (reference sequence). The CDR3 loop spans 16 amino acids. The V gene end was trimmed by 5 bases and the J gene end by 0 bases; junction bases not matched to a gene: 6.

This rearrangement joins TRBV6-1 to TRBJ1-2; 9 bases are a match to TRBD1. This CDR3 comprises 14 residues. With V trimmed by 6 bases and J by 3 bases, 5 bases remained unmatched. Germline V gene data show CDR1 as MNHNS and CDR2 as SASEGT. CDR3 DNA sequence: TGTGCCAGCAGCGTGGGACAGGGATACTATGGCTACACCTTC. Translation: CASSVGQGYYGYTF.

The gene calls are TRBV6-6 and TRBJ2-7, with 13 bases identical to TRBD2. Germline trimming cut 10 bases from V and 6 bases from J; bases unmatched to any gene: 9. Looked up from germline, CDR1 is MNHNY and CDR2 is SVGAGI (reference sequence). The CDR3 runs 14 residues. CDR3 protein: CATRTSGSSGEQYF. The CDR3 bases are TGTGCCACAAGGACTAGCGGGAGCTCCGGCGAGCAGTACTTC.